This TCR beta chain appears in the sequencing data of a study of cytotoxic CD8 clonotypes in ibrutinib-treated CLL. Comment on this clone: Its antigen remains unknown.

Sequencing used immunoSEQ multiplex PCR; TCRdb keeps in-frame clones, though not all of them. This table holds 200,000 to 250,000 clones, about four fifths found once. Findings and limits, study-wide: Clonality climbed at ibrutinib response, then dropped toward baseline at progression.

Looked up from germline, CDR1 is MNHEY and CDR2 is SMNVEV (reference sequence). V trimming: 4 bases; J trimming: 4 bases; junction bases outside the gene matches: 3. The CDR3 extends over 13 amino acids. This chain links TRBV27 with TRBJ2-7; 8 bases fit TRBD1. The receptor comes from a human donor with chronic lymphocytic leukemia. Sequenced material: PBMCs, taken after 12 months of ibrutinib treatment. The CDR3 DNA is TGTGCCAGCAGTTCCGGGACAGGTTACGAGCAGTACTTC. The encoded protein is CASSSGTGYEQYF.